A selection of T cell receptor beta chains follows, all from one sample in a study of Ad26.COV2.S vaccination and SARS-CoV-2 variants. Some clones are missing from TCRdb's copy, which holds only in-frame ones; the method was immunoSEQ multiplex PCR. This sample has about half a million clones, with 89% found just once. The sample was peripheral blood, taken in a trial of Ad26.COV2.S vaccine versus placebo. Every receptor here comes from a person between 18 and 65 years old who received the Ad26.COV2.S COVID-19 vaccine or a placebo. CDR3s include the opening cysteine and the closing phenylalanine or tryptophan. The D gene is left open where the match is weak. The size of a clone is reported for some rows only, either as once, few or many, or as a class for expanded clones.

D	V	size	J	CDR3	DNA
TRBD1	TRBV28	-	TRBJ2-7	CASSFGDRPVGEYF	TGTGCCAGCAGTTTCGGGGACAGGCCTGTCGGGGAGTACTTC
TRBD1	TRBV5-1	-	TRBJ1-1	CASSSTGVSTEAFF	TGCGCCAGCAGCTCAACAGGGGTGAGCACTGAAGCTTTCTTT
TRBD1	TRBV14	-	TRBJ2-5	CASSQGPGGYQETQYF	TGTGCCAGCAGCCAAGGTCCAGGGGGCTACCAAGAGACCCAGTACTTC
TRBD1	TRBV28	-	TRBJ1-1	CASSLLGQPEAFF	TGTGCCAGCAGTTTATTGGGACAGCCTGAAGCTTTCTTT
-	TRBV6-2/TRBV6-3	-	TRBJ2-1	CASSYLIRHQIGGGNEQFF	TGTGCCAGCAGTTACCTAATAAGACACCAAATAGGGGGTGGGAATGAGCAGTTCTTC
TRBD2	TRBV4-2	-	TRBJ2-3	CASSPRTSGRRYTDTQYF	TGTGCCAGCAGCCCACGGACTAGCGGGAGGAGGTACACAGATACGCAGTATTTT
-	TRBV15	-	TRBJ2-3	CATSTTRPDLNSYTQYF	TGTGCCACCAGCACAACCCGACCGGACCTAAACTCTTATACGCAGTATTTT
-	TRBV5-1	-	TRBJ2-7	CASLDSGEQYF	TGCGCCAGCTTGGACAGCGGCGAGCAGTACTTC
-	TRBV6-5	-	TRBJ2-6	CASSYSGPGANVLTF	TGTGCCAGCAGTTACTCGGGGCCCGGGGCCAACGTCCTGACTTTC
-	TRBV3-1/TRBV3-2	once	TRBJ2-2	CASSQEGGELFF	TGTGCCAGCAGCCAAGAGGGGGGGGAGCTGTTTTTT
TRBD1	TRBV24-1	-	TRBJ1-1	CATRGTDMNTEAFF	TGTGCCACCAGGGGGACAGACATGAACACTGAAGCTTTCTTT
-	TRBV6-2/TRBV6-3	-	TRBJ1-5	CASSYSSGFSNQPQHF	TGTGCCAGCAGTTACAGCTCAGGGTTTAGCAATCAGCCCCAGCATTTT
TRBD2	TRBV6-5	-	TRBJ2-1	CASGRGGYNEQFF	TGTGCCAGCGGGCGGGGGGGCTACAATGAGCAGTTCTTC
-	TRBV29-1	-	TRBJ2-7	CSVGGKEGMMGEQYF	TGCAGCGTTGGGGGGAAAGAGGGTATGATGGGCGAGCAGTACTTC
-	TRBV6-5	-	TRBJ2-1	CASTRVGGYNEQFF	TGTGCCAGCACCAGGGTTGGGGGTTACAATGAGCAGTTCTTC
-	TRBV28	-	TRBJ2-1	CASSLGGSLHEQFF	TGTGCCAGCAGTCTCGGTGGTAGTCTTCATGAGCAGTTCTTC
TRBD1	TRBV12-5	-	TRBJ1-1	CASGRDRFEAFF	TGTGCTAGTGGTCGGGACAGGTTTGAAGCTTTCTTT
TRBD1	TRBV28	-	TRBJ2-5	CASSSGQGRETQYF	TGTGCCAGCAGTTCGGGACAGGGCAGAGAGACCCAGTACTTC
-	TRBV27	-	TRBJ2-3	CASSFTYTDTQYF	TGTGCCAGCAGTTTTACTTACACAGATACGCAGTATTTT
-	TRBV7-9	-	TRBJ1-2	CASSHPQTANYGYTF	TGTGCCAGCAGCCACCCGCAGACAGCGAACTATGGCTACACCTTC
-	TRBV4-2	-	TRBJ1-5	CASSQVPGHNQPQHF	TGTGCCAGCAGCCAAGTTCCAGGTCATAATCAGCCCCAGCATTTT
-	TRBV7-9	-	TRBJ1-1	CASSFRTEAFF	TGTGCCAGCAGCTTCCGCACTGAAGCTTTCTTT